This T cell receptor (beta chain) came from a study of OX40 agonist ivuxolimab in advanced cancers. Using immunoSEQ multiplex PCR, the repertoire was profiled, and TCRdb retains in-frame clones only, with some absent. The table has 60,000 or so clones, around 84% seen once. CDR3 length equals 14 residues. Germline loops: CDR1 SGHNT, CDR2 YYREEE (reference sequence). Trimming left V 5 bases short and J 3 bases short, with 14 bases between. This clone came up a few times. The chain joins TRBV5-4 to TRBJ1-1; D gene uncertain. This receptor was obtained from an adult with an advanced solid tumor such as melanoma, head and neck, liver or kidney cancer. This material consisted of CD4+ or CD8+ T cells sorted from blood, taken in a trial of the OX40 agonist ivuxolimab. CDR3 bases: TGTGCCAGCAGTCTGTCTGGGCGGGACACTGAAGCTTTCTTT. Its protein product is CASSLSGRDTEAFF.